A single sample gave rise to the 30 T cell receptor beta chains below, sequenced in a study (dated by TCRdb to the mid-2010s). Libraries were constructed by RT-PCR. Sequencing relied on an Illumina MiSeq. TCRdb ran its own pipeline on the public reads, namely fastp trimming at Q25 and MiXCR clone calling, and kept in-frame beta chains. Every entry covers one CDR3 protein and lists the most common genes and DNA from its rows. This sample lists about 680,000 distinct CDR3 sequences; 13% to 15% were detected once. The ten biggest clones cover 3.6% of the sample. The sequencing sample was made of memory CD4+ T cells from blood. The receptors here all came from a female donor in good health, serving as a healthy control.

Details on this clonotype: One junction end disagrees with the germline gene, perhaps due to a read error. The chain uses TRBV5-1 and TRBJ1-1, with TRBD1 as a possible D gene (5 bases). The germline V gene has CDR1 SGHRS and CDR2 YFSETQ. CDR3 length: 13 residues. The DNA of the CDR3 is TGCGCCAGCAACTTGGGGGGATTTACTGAAGCTTTCTTT. It yields the protein CASNLGGFTEAFF. Drawing the rest from reference TRBV5-1 and TRBJ1-1, the complete variable domain is KAGVTQTPRYLIKTRGQQVTLSCSPISGHRSVSWYQQTPGQGLQFLFEYFSETQRNKGNFPGRFSGRQFSNSRSEMNVSTLELGDSALYLCASNLGGFTEAFFGQGTRLTVV.

The chain carries TRBV20-1 and TRBJ2-2, with D possibly being TRBD2 (6 bases). The V end was cut by 2 bases, the J end by 8 bases, with 15 bases between. In germline, CDR1 is DFQATT, CDR2 SNEGSKA (reference sequence). The CDR3 sequence is 14 residues long. The CDR3 bases are TGCAGTGCTAGATCCGGGACTCTGTCGGGGGAGCTGTTTTTT. This translates into CSARSGTLSGELFF.

This clonotype was counted ten times or more. The V call is TRBV6-2 or TRBV6-3, the J call TRBJ1-1; D is possibly TRBD1 (5 bases). The V and J ends lost 8 bases and 1 base respectively, with 11 bases between them. Germline V gene lookup returns CDR1 MNHEY and CDR2 SVGEGT. The CDR3 sequence is 13 residues long. CDR3 loop: CASEDTTNTEAFF. Here the CDR3 DNA reads TGTGCCAGCGAGGACACCACGAACACTGAAGCTTTCTTT.

This clonotype has just a few counts. The germline gene is not matched at one end of the junction; a read error may be the cause. The chain uses TRBV7-2 and TRBJ2-3, with 11 bases lining up with TRBD2. Germline loops: CDR1 SGHTA, CDR2 FQGNSA. This CDR3 spans 14 amino acids. CDR3 nucleotides: TGTGCCAGTCAAGGGACTAGCGGCACGGATACGCAGTATTTT. Its translation: CASQGTSGTDTQYF.

This chain connects TRBV20-1 to TRBJ2-7, with 12 bases that match TRBD2. V shed 1 base and J 5 bases; nucleotides not matched to a gene: 15. The V gene's germline CDR1 is DFQATT and CDR2 SNEGSKA (reference sequence). This CDR3 contains 18 residues. CDR3 nucleotide sequence: TGCAGTGCTAGAGTCGGGTTGTTTACTAGCGGGGGGATAAACGAGCAGTACTTC. It encodes CSARVGLFTSGGINEQYF.

This clonotype was seen at least ten times. The chain is built from TRBV28 and TRBJ2-3; TRBD2 might be the D (7 bases). The V gene's germline CDR1 is MDHEN and CDR2 SYDVKM. The CDR3 runs 17 residues. Between the trimmed V and J ends, which lost 5 bases and 4 bases, there was a span of 22 bases. This CDR3 reads CASSPIMGGLGADTQYF. DNA for the CDR3: TGTGCCAGCAGTCCTATCATGGGGGGGCTAGGAGCAGATACGCAGTATTTT.

This sequence joins TRBV28 and TRBJ2-3, with TRBD1 identical over 8 bases. CDR3 size: 14 residues. Germline-derived CDR1 and CDR2 are MDHEN and SYDVKM. The trim removed 8 bases at V and 7 bases at J, leaving 11 bases unmatched. CDR3 in amino acids: CASQGAGRGYTQYF. As DNA, the CDR3 is TGTGCCAGCCAGGGGGCGGGACGTGGGTATACGCAGTATTTT. Full variable domain (missing parts from reference TRBV28 and TRBJ2-3): DVKVTQSSRYLVKRTGEKVFLECVQDMDHENMFWYRQDPGLGLRLIYFSYDVKMKEKGDIPEGYSVSREKKERFSLILESASTNQTSMYLCASQGAGRGYTQYFGPGTRLTVL.

The chain combines TRBV7-9 with TRBJ1-5; no clear D gene. The CDR3 runs to 10 residues. Germline V CDR1 and CDR2: SEHNR, FQNEAQ (reference sequence). The CDR3 DNA is TGTGCGGTGGGCAATCAGCCCCAGCATTTT. Translation gives CAVGNQPQHF.

This clonotype was observed a few times. This sequence joins TRBV20-1 and TRBJ2-1, with 8 bases identical to TRBD2. Germline V lookup: CDR1 DFQATT, CDR2 SNEGSKA (reference sequence). The CDR3 totals 15 residues. J lost 2 bases, V lost 5 bases, and 8 bases had no gene match. The CDR3, as DNA: TGCAGTGCTCTCCCGGGGGGGTCCGCCTACAATGAGCAGTTCTTC. The encoded protein is CSALPGGSAYNEQFF.

The chain carries TRBV28 and TRBJ1-2, with a tentative D call TRBD1 (6 bases). The CDR3 extends over 12 amino acids. Trimming removed 6 bases at V and 8 bases at J, with 13 bases between. The germline V gene encodes CDR1 MDHEN and CDR2 SYDVKM. CDR3 amino acids: CASRWQGRGYTF. The CDR3, as DNA: TGTGCCAGCAGATGGCAGGGGCGCGGCTACACCTTC.

This clonotype was counted ten times or more. This chain joins TRBV4-3 and TRBJ1-1, with D tentatively TRBD1 (6 bases). With 4 bases removed from V and 3 bases from J, the gap between germline ends came to 12 bases. The CDR3 runs 14 residues. CDR1 and CDR2 from the germline V gene are LGHNA and YSLEER. CDR3 amino acids: CASSLGGADTEAFF. The CDR3 bases are TGCGCCAGCAGCCTTGGGGGGGCGGACACTGAAGCTTTCTTT.

This clonotype showed up just a few times. This sequence joins TRBV15 and TRBJ2-1, with 9 bases aligning to TRBD1. The CDR3 totals 14 residues. Germline lookup yields CDR1 LNHNV and CDR2 YYDKDF (reference sequence). Trimming removed 3 bases from V and 7 bases from J; junction bases left unmatched: 4. The CDR3 nucleotides are TGTGCCACCAGCAGGGACAGGGGTTGGAATGAGCAGTTCTTC. Amino acids: CATSRDRGWNEQFF.

This rearrangement joins TRBV6-2 or TRBV6-3 to TRBJ2-7; D is unresolved. Germline V gene sequence: CDR1 MNHEY, CDR2 SVGEGT. Trimming left V 6 bases short and J 2 bases short, with 17 bases between. CDR3 length: 15 amino acids. The CDR3 sequence is CASSNWGRSPYEQYF. As DNA, the CDR3 is TGTGCCAGCAGCAACTGGGGAAGATCCCCCTACGAGCAGTACTTC.

This clonotype was detected ten times or more. The chain couples TRBV5-6 to TRBJ1-5, with D perhaps TRBD1 (6 bases). The CDR3 totals 16 residues. Germline V lookup: CDR1 SGHDT, CDR2 YYEEEE. V was trimmed by 0 bases and J by 1 base, leaving 11 bases between them. The CDR3 here is CASSLERRGSNQPQHF. Here the CDR3 DNA reads TGTGCCAGCAGCTTGGAGAGGAGGGGGAGCAATCAGCCCCAGCATTTT. The entire variable domain, with the rest obtained from reference TRBV5-6 and TRBJ1-5, is as follows: DAGVTQSPTHLIKTRGQQVTLRCSPKSGHDTVSWYQQALGQGPQFIFQYYEEEERQRGNFPDRFSGHQFPNYSSELNVNALLLGDSALYLCASSLERRGSNQPQHFGDGTRLSIL.

This clonotype showed up just a few times. The chain is built from TRBV20-1 and TRBJ2-7; D gene uncertain. Trimming removed 0 bases at V and 2 bases at J, with 14 bases between. Germline CDR1 reads DFQATT; CDR2 reads SNEGSKA (reference sequence). The length of the CDR3 is 15 residues. CDR3 residues: CSARDLYGRAYEQYF. The CDR3 DNA reads TGCAGTGCTAGAGATCTCTACGGGCGCGCCTACGAGCAGTACTTC.

This chain uses TRBV7-2 with TRBJ1-1, with D possibly being TRBD1 (5 bases). There are 15 residues in the CDR3. Germline V gives CDR1 SGHTA, CDR2 FQGNSA. Trimming left V 7 bases short and J 0 bases short, with 15 bases between. The CDR3 nucleotides are TGTGCCAGCACCCTTGGGGGTCAAATGAACACTGAAGCTTTCTTT. It codes for CASTLGGQMNTEAFF.

This chain links TRBV5-3 with TRBJ2-1; 7 bases align to TRBD2. TRBV5-3 is treated as an ORF (open reading frame) with a function not yet certain. The CDR3 contains 19 residues. V was clipped by 3 bases and J by 4 bases; unmatched bases: 19. In nucleotides, the CDR3 is TGTGCCAGAAGCTCCCGAGGAGGGGCCAAGCGGGATTCGTACAATGAGCAGTTCTTC. This encodes CARSSRGGAKRDSYNEQFF.

This clonotype occurred a few times. The CDR3 coding sequence is TGTGCCAGCAGCCCATCGACAGGGAACGAGCAGTACTTC. Translating gives CASSPSTGNEQYF. The rearrangement uses TRBV11-1 and TRBJ2-7; 7 bases align to TRBD1. Trimming removed 5 bases from V and 5 bases from J; junction bases left unmatched: 6. In germline, CDR1 is SGHAT, CDR2 FQDESV (reference sequence). This CDR3 contains 13 residues.

Concerning this clonotype itself: Possible read error: a much larger clone is one base away. J is TRBJ2-7 and V is TRBV5-1, with 7 bases aligning to TRBD1. The ends lost 4 bases at V and 3 bases at J; junction bases unmatched: 10. The CDR3 length is 15 residues. Germline CDR1 SGHRS, CDR2 YFSETQ. The CDR3 sequence: CASSLRGQTYYEQYF. CDR3 coding DNA: TGCGCCAGCAGCCTAAGGGGACAGACCTACTACGAGCAGTACTTC. The whole variable domain, filled in from reference TRBV5-1 and TRBJ2-7, reads KAGVTQTPRYLIKTRGQQVTLSCSPISGHRSVSWYQQTPGQGLQFLFEYFSETQRNKGNFPGRFSGRQFSNSRSEMNVSTLELGDSALYLCASSLRGQTYYEQYFGPGTRLTVT.

This chain links TRBV9 with TRBJ1-2, with 8 bases aligning to TRBD1. The germline CDR1 and CDR2 sequences are SGDLS and YYNGEE. With V trimmed by 4 bases and J by 0 bases, 2 bases remained unmatched. The CDR3 loop spans 14 amino acids. CDR3 residues: CASSPGGPNYGYTF. CDR3 nucleotide sequence: TGTGCCAGCAGCCCAGGGGGCCCTAACTATGGCTACACCTTC.

This clonotype has a handful of counts. The chain joins TRBV6-2 or TRBV6-3 to TRBJ1-2; 7 bases match TRBD1. V lost 6 bases, J lost 2 bases, and 9 bases stayed unmatched. Germline V gene data show CDR1 as MNHEY and CDR2 as SVGEGT. This CDR3 contains 15 residues. The CDR3 here is CASSTSGRGNYGYTF. CDR3 coding DNA: TGTGCCAGCAGCACGTCGGGCAGGGGGAACTATGGCTACACCTTC.

The chain combines TRBV24-1 with TRBJ2-7; 10 positions agree with TRBD2. From germline, CDR1 is KGHDR and CDR2 SFDVKD. There are 17 residues in the CDR3. Trimming cost V 4 bases and J 4 bases; bases outside gene matches: 12. CDR3 in amino acids: CATSENIAGGRQYEQYF. For the CDR3, the DNA is TGTGCCACCAGTGAAAACATAGCGGGAGGTAGGCAGTACGAGCAGTACTTC.

The chain joins TRBV27 to TRBJ2-1, with 8 bases fitting TRBD2. Germline CDR1 and CDR2: MNHEY and SMNVEV (reference sequence). CDR3 size: 17 residues. Trimming took 0 bases from V and 6 from J; bases not matched to a gene: 10. The CDR3 sequence: CASSLSKGAGESNEQFF. The DNA for the CDR3 is TGTGCCAGCAGTTTATCGAAAGGAGCGGGAGAAAGCAATGAGCAGTTCTTC.

The V gene is TRBV6-5, the J gene TRBJ2-5, with a possible D match to TRBD1 (5 bases). From germline, CDR1 is MNHEY and CDR2 SVGAGI. The CDR3 consists of 14 residues. V lost 4 bases to trimming and J lost 1 base, with 10 bases between them. The CDR3 DNA reads as TGTGCCAGCAGTTTTCCGGACACCCAAGAGACCCAGTACTTC. This gives the protein CASSFPDTQETQYF.

This clonotype was observed at least ten times. The chain couples TRBV12-3 or TRBV12-4 to TRBJ2-1; 9 positions agree with TRBD2. Losses at the gene ends were 1 base for V and 6 bases for J; bases not matched to a gene: 4. This CDR3 contains 15 residues. The CDR3 loop reads CASSLVAGVRNEQFF. In nucleotides, the CDR3 is TGTGCCAGCAGTTTAGTAGCGGGAGTACGCAATGAGCAGTTCTTC.

As DNA, the CDR3 is TGTGCCAGCAGCTTAGGGCTAGCGGGACGGGCAGATACGCAGTATTTT. It codes for CASSLGLAGRADTQYF. J is TRBJ2-3 and V is TRBV7-3; TRBD2 aligns across 9 bases. Unmatched junction bases numbered 7, after V lost 2 bases and J lost 4 bases. CDR3 length: 16 amino acids. Germline-derived CDR1 and CDR2 are SGHTA and FQGTGA.

Ten or more counts support this clonotype. The rearrangement links TRBV29-1 to TRBJ1-5; D ambiguous. Germline assignment: CDR1 SQVTM and CDR2 ANQGSEA. Trimming pared 4 bases from V and 3 bases from J, leaving 10 bases between. The length of the CDR3 is 13 residues. The CDR3 region has the DNA TGCAGCGTTGCAATGCAGATCAATCAGCCCCAGCATTTT. It yields the protein CSVAMQINQPQHF.

J is TRBJ2-7 and V is TRBV24-1; TRBD2 aligns across 9 bases. J was trimmed by 5 bases and V by 4 bases; bases with no gene match: 8. The CDR3 sequence is 15 residues long. The germline V gene encodes CDR1 KGHDR and CDR2 SFDVKD. The CDR3 DNA reads as TGTGCCACCAGTGACCCAAGCGGGAGGTCCGACGAGCAGTACTTC. This codes for CATSDPSGRSDEQYF.

This clonotype has at least ten counts. V gene TRBV5-1 combines with J gene TRBJ2-3; either TRBD1 or TRBD2 may supply D (5 bases each). The germline V gene encodes CDR1 SGHRS and CDR2 YFSETQ. V shed 2 bases and J shed 3 bases, with 13 bases lying between them. This CDR3 has 15 residues. CDR3 in DNA: TGCGCCAGCAGCTTTCGAGGGGACGGGACAGATACGCAGTATTTT. It translates to CASSFRGDGTDTQYF. The full variable domain, completed using reference TRBV5-1 and TRBJ2-3, is KAGVTQTPRYLIKTRGQQVTLSCSPISGHRSVSWYQQTPGQGLQFLFEYFSETQRNKGNFPGRFSGRQFSNSRSEMNVSTLELGDSALYLCASSFRGDGTDTQYFGPGTRLTVL.

To note about this clonotype: A read error may explain this, as a much larger clone is one base away. J is TRBJ2-5 and V is TRBV7-3; 8 bases map to TRBD2. The V gene end was trimmed by 6 bases and the J gene end by 4 bases; junction bases not matched to a gene: 10. CDR1 and CDR2 from the germline V gene are SGHTA and FQGTGA. The length of the CDR3 is 15 residues. CDR3 in amino acids: CASSRRVGLVETQYF. The CDR3 DNA follows: TGTGCCAGCAGTCGCCGAGTGGGACTAGTAGAGACCCAGTACTTC.